What follows are 26 T cell receptor beta chains derived from one specimen sequenced in a study of shared clonotypes between healthy human individuals. Only in-frame clones appear in the TCRdb table, and some are missing; sequencing was by immunoSEQ multiplex PCR. This sample has over 2 million clones, with 85% to 95% found just once. The specimen was naive CD4+ T cells from PBMCs. This sample's subset: CD45RA+ positively selected. Every receptor here comes from a man aged 18 to 35 in good health. Some clones in this sample may be carry-over from other donors' samples.

V usage is TRBV27 and J usage is TRBJ2-3; a possible D gene is TRBD2 (7 bases). The CDR3 spans 17 residues. V was cut by 0 bases and J by 8 bases, with 21 bases left in between. Germline loops: CDR1 MNHEY, CDR2 SMNVEV (reference sequence). CDR3 region: CASSLSSRGRATGTQYF. The CDR3 DNA reads TGTGCCAGCAGTTTATCTTCGAGGGGGAGGGCCACCGGTACGCAGTATTTT.

The chain has TRBV28 and TRBJ2-3, with D perhaps TRBD2 (7 bases). The V gene's germline CDR1 is MDHEN and CDR2 SYDVKM. The CDR3 loop spans 17 amino acids. Trimming removed 1 base from V and 2 bases from J, with 16 bases in between. CDR3 bases: TGTGCCAGCAGTTTATACCCTGGGGGGGGCACCACAGATACGCAGTATTTT. Translating it yields CASSLYPGGGTTDTQYF.

V and J are TRBV5-1 and TRBJ2-2, with 7 bases fitting TRBD2. V lost 2 bases to trimming and J lost 8 bases; unmatched junction nucleotides: 15. Per the germline V gene, CDR1 is SGHRS and CDR2 is YFSETQ. This CDR3 contains 17 residues. The CDR3 nucleotides are TGCGCCAGCAGCTTTGGAAGGGGAGCGGGGCTAGGAGGGGAGCTGTTTTTT. Translating it yields CASSFGRGAGLGGELFF. Together with reference TRBV5-1 and TRBJ2-2, the CDR3 gives the full variable domain: KAGVTQTPRYLIKTRGQQVTLSCSPISGHRSVSWYQQTPGQGLQFLFEYFSETQRNKGNFPGRFSGRQFSNSRSEMNVSTLELGDSALYLCASSFGRGAGLGGELFFGEGSRLTVL.

The chain recombines TRBV2 with TRBJ1-2; D possibly corresponds to TRBD1 (6 bases). The germline V gene encodes CDR1 SNHLY and CDR2 FYNNEI. V was shortened by 4 bases and J by 2 bases, with 14 bases between the two germline ends. CDR3 length: 15 residues. As DNA, the CDR3 is TGTGCCAGCAGTGTCAGCGGGACACTAAACTATGGCTACACCTTC. This codes for CASSVSGTLNYGYTF.

CDR3 coding DNA: TGTGCCAGCAGCACCCGAGGGGGTGGGGACGAGCAGTACTTC. This gives the protein CASSTRGGGDEQYF. The chain employs TRBV7-9 and TRBJ2-7; TRBD1 might be the D (6 bases). V was cut by 5 bases and J by 5 bases, with 16 bases left in between. Germline CDR1 SEHNR, CDR2 FQNEAQ (reference sequence). This CDR3 comprises 14 residues.

V and J are TRBV28 and TRBJ1-1, with D hard to call. The CDR3 has 14 amino acids. Germline CDR1 is MDHEN and CDR2 is SYDVKM. V was cut by 1 base and J by 4 bases, with 10 bases left in between. CDR3 amino acids: CASSLLPTSTEAFF. Written as DNA, the CDR3 is TGTGCCAGCAGTTTATTACCGACCAGCACTGAAGCTTTCTTT.

This clone was picked up a small number of times. The same CDR3 arises from other DNA sequences in this sample as well. This rearrangement joins TRBV28 to TRBJ1-1; D gene ambiguous. Germline CDR1 and CDR2: MDHEN and SYDVKM. V lost 3 bases and J lost 5, with 7 bases in between. This CDR3 spans 12 amino acids. The CDR3 DNA reads TGTGCCAGCAGTTTCGGGAGGACTGAAGCTTTCTTT. Translating it yields CASSFGRTEAFF.

This CDR3 is CASSLGPGQINEKLFF. The CDR3 DNA sequence: TGTGCCAGCAGCTTGGGGCCGGGACAGATTAATGAAAAACTGTTTTTT. V and J are TRBV5-4 and TRBJ1-4; TRBD1 agrees at 7 bases. The CDR3 spans 16 residues. Germline CDR1 and CDR2: SGHNT and YYREEE (reference sequence). V was clipped by 0 bases and J by 4 bases; unmatched bases: 6.

The chain joins TRBV7-3 to TRBJ2-2; 8 bases fit TRBD1. The V gene end was trimmed by 5 bases and the J gene end by 8 bases; junction bases not matched to a gene: 7. The V gene's germline CDR1 is SGHTA and CDR2 FQGTGA. The CDR3 length is 14 residues. The CDR3 DNA reads TGTGCCAGCAGCCTACAGGGGGTCCCTGGGGAGCTGTTTTTT. Protein: CASSLQGVPGELFF.

This chain links TRBV4-2 with TRBJ2-7; 8 bases are a match to TRBD1. V lost 0 bases and J lost 3; bases outside the gene matches: 7. The CDR3 sequence is 16 residues long. Germline CDR1 reads LGHNA; CDR2 reads YNFKEQ. The CDR3 DNA follows: TGTGCCAGCAGCCAAGATAGGGCAGGGGGCAGCTACGAGCAGTACTTC. This codes for CASSQDRAGGSYEQYF.

This clone came up once. V gene TRBV7-2 combines with J gene TRBJ2-1; the D is unclear. V lost 5 bases, J lost 4 bases, and 15 bases lay in between. Germline CDR1 and CDR2: SGHTA and FQGNSA. This CDR3 is built from 15 residues. CDR3 coding DNA: TGTGCCAGCAGCCCCCAAGTCAAATCATACAATGAGCAGTTCTTC. Encoded protein: CASSPQVKSYNEQFF. The variable domain in full, with the rest retrieved from reference TRBV7-2 and TRBJ2-1, is GAGVSQSPSNKVTEKGKDVELRCDPISGHTALYWYRQSLGQGLEFLIYFQGNSAPDKSGLPSDRFSAERTGGSVSTLTIQRTQQEDSAVYLCASSPQVKSYNEQFFGPGTRLTVL.

This clone was seen once. This chain joins TRBV18 and TRBJ2-5; 10 nucleotides line up with TRBD1. The V gene end was trimmed by 6 bases and the J gene end by 3 bases; junction bases not matched to a gene: 4. CDR3 length equals 14 residues. The germline CDR1 and CDR2 sequences are KGHSH and LQKENI. CDR3 bases: TGTGCCAGCTCGATAGGGACAGGGGAAGAGACCCAGTACTTC. Translated: CASSIGTGEETQYF. The full variable domain, with the rest looked up from reference TRBV18 and TRBJ2-5, is NAGVMQNPRHLVRRRGQEARLRCSPMKGHSHVYWYRQLPEEGLKFMVYLQKENIIDESGMPKERFSAEFPKEGPSILRIQQVVRGDSAAYFCASSIGTGEETQYFGPGTRLLVL.

The rearrangement uses TRBV7-2 and TRBJ2-1, with D uncertain. The CDR3 runs 13 residues. From germline, CDR1 is SGHTA and CDR2 FQGNSA. Between the trimmed V and J ends, which lost 5 bases and 7 bases, there was a span of 12 bases. Here the CDR3 reads CASSPDPSNEQFF. The CDR3 nucleotides read TGTGCCAGCAGCCCCGACCCATCGAATGAGCAGTTCTTC.

This clone was picked up a small number of times. The chain links TRBV9 to TRBJ2-2; TRBD2 aligns across 8 bases. The CDR3 loop spans 17 amino acids. J gave up 1 base and V 0 bases, and 5 bases lay outside the gene matches. In germline, CDR1 is SGDLS, CDR2 YYNGEE. For the CDR3, the DNA is TGTGCCAGCAGCGTAGAATGGCTAGCGGGGAACACCGGGGAGCTGTTTTTT. Translation gives CASSVEWLAGNTGELFF.

The J gene is TRBJ2-2, the V gene TRBV5-4; no clear D. The V gene's germline CDR1 is SGHNT and CDR2 YYREEE (reference sequence). This CDR3 spans 15 amino acids. V was clipped by 1 base and J by 0 bases, with 7 bases between them. The CDR3 sequence: CASSLKRTNTGELFF. Here the CDR3 DNA reads TGTGCCAGCAGCTTGAAGCGTACGAACACCGGGGAGCTGTTTTTT.

This chain uses TRBV11-2 with TRBJ1-2; D perhaps matches TRBD1 (6 bases). The CDR3 length is 14 residues. Trimming shortened V by 3 bases and J by 5 bases, and 13 bases separated the two germline ends. Germline V gene data show CDR1 as SGHAT and CDR2 as FQNNGV. Here the CDR3 reads CASSFSGTTYGYTF. CDR3 sequence (DNA): TGTGCCAGCAGCTTTTCCGGGACAACGTATGGCTACACCTTC.

J is TRBJ2-4 and V is TRBV5-1; D unclear. The germline V and J ends were trimmed by 5 bases and 1 base, with 1 base remaining between them. Germline V CDR1 and CDR2: SGHRS, YFSETQ. This CDR3 contains 11 residues. CDR3 DNA sequence: TGCGCCAGCAGGGCCAAAAACATTCAGTACTTC. This codes for CASRAKNIQYF.

With respect to this clone: In the same sample, other DNA sequences code for this CDR3. V is TRBV15 and J is TRBJ2-3; the D is unclear. Germline V gene data show CDR1 as LNHNV and CDR2 as YYDKDF (reference sequence). The CDR3 has 15 amino acids. V was shortened by 1 base and J by 1 base, with 9 bases between the two germline ends. The CDR3 DNA reads as TGTGCCACCAGCAGAGGGGGATCAGGCACAGATACGCAGTATTTT. This translates into CATSRGGSGTDTQYF.

The gene calls are TRBV25-1 and TRBJ2-1; the match to TRBD2 covers 10 bases. The CDR3 is 14 amino acids. The ends lost 7 bases at V and 3 bases at J; junction bases unmatched: 3. Germline V gene lookup returns CDR1 MGHDK and CDR2 SYGVNS. The CDR3 DNA sequence: TGTGCCAGCACCGGACTAGCGGACTACAATGAGCAGTTCTTC. Translated: CASTGLADYNEQFF.

The chain recombines TRBV21-1 with TRBJ2-5. TRBV21-1 is annotated as a pseudogene. This CDR3 region has 12 residues. CDR3 nucleotides: TGTGCCAGCAGCAAAAAGGGCGAGACCCAGTACTTC. It translates to CASSKKGETQYF.

The rearrangement joins TRBV10-3 to TRBJ2-7; 7 nucleotides align to TRBD1. V was clipped by 6 bases and J by 3 bases; unmatched bases: 8. CDR3 length equals 14 residues. The germline V gene encodes CDR1 ENHRY and CDR2 SYGVKD. CDR3 DNA sequence: TGTGCCATCAGCGACCAGGGACAGTACTACGAGCAGTACTTC. Amino acids: CAISDQGQYYEQYF.

The rearrangement joins TRBV5-1 to TRBJ2-1; TRBD1 matches at 8 bases. CDR3 size: 15 residues. V gave up 4 bases and J gave up 5 bases; unmatched junction bases: 8. Germline V gene data show CDR1 as SGHRS and CDR2 as YFSETQ. CDR3 sequence reads: CASSTQGARDNEQFF. Here the CDR3 DNA reads TGCGCCAGCAGCACGCAGGGGGCGCGGGACAATGAGCAGTTCTTC. The complete variable domain, with remaining parts taken from reference TRBV5-1 and TRBJ2-1, reads KAGVTQTPRYLIKTRGQQVTLSCSPISGHRSVSWYQQTPGQGLQFLFEYFSETQRNKGNFPGRFSGRQFSNSRSEMNVSTLELGDSALYLCASSTQGARDNEQFFGPGTRLTVL.

CDR3 sequence: CASSLAYGIGANVLTF. The CDR3 region has the DNA TGTGCCAGCAGCTTAGCGTACGGGATCGGGGCCAACGTCCTGACTTTC. The genes are TRBV7-9 and TRBJ2-6; possible D gene TRBD2, 5 bases. The CDR3 extends over 16 amino acids. V was cut by 0 bases and J by 4 bases, with 10 bases left in between. Germline CDR1 is SEHNR and CDR2 is FQNEAQ (reference sequence).

V usage is TRBV19 and J usage is TRBJ2-7, with a possible D match to TRBD1 (6 bases). Trimming stripped 5 bases from V and 6 bases from J, with 14 bases between. The germline CDR1 and CDR2 sequences are LNHDA and SQIVND (reference sequence). There are 13 residues in the CDR3. DNA for the CDR3: TGTGCCAGTAGTTACGACAGGTCAGGCGAGCAGTACTTC. Amino acid sequence: CASSYDRSGEQYF.

About this clone itself: This sample includes further DNA sequences coding for the same CDR3. CDR3 in amino acids: CSARGNNEQFF. The DNA for the CDR3 is TGCAGTGCTAGAGGAAACAATGAGCAGTTCTTC. The chain is built from TRBV20-1 and TRBJ2-1; D call uncertain. Germline lookup yields CDR1 DFQATT and CDR2 SNEGSKA (reference sequence). With 1 base removed from V and 5 bases from J, the gap between germline ends came to 3 bases. CDR3 size: 11 residues.

The chain recombines TRBV2 with TRBJ2-7; 8 bases match TRBD2. Germline V lookup: CDR1 SNHLY, CDR2 FYNNEI. J was trimmed by 6 bases and V by 9 bases; bases with no gene match: 13. This CDR3 has 14 amino acids. The CDR3 spells CARKPGLGKTEQYF. CDR3 in DNA: TGTGCCAGGAAACCGGGACTAGGAAAAACCGAGCAGTACTTC.